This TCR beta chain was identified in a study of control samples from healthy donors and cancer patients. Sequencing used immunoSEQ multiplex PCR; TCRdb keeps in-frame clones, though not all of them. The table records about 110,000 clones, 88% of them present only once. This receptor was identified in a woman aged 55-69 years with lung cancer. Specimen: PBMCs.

CDR3 coding DNA: TGTGCCAGCAGTGAACAAGGTGGGGCCGGGCCTCTCCCCCCAGATACGCAGTATTTT. It is translated as CASSEQGGAGPLPPDTQYF. The chain is built from TRBV6-1 and TRBJ2-3; D is possibly TRBD1 (5 bases). V was trimmed by 2 bases and J by 4 bases, leaving 25 bases between them. The CDR3 has 19 residues. Germline V gene lookup returns CDR1 MNHNS and CDR2 SASEGT.